The source of this T cell receptor (beta chain) is a study of blood T cell repertoires in COVID-19. The CDR3 runs 14 residues. Trimming at V came to 6 bases and at J to 1 base, leaving 4 bases not matched to a gene. Germline lookup yields CDR1 LNHDA and CDR2 SQIVND (reference sequence). Here immunoSEQ multiplex PCR was the method, and the copy in TCRdb shows in-frame clones only, minus some. The profile shows tens of thousands of clones, 70% to 90% of them singletons. Sequenced sample: peripheral blood. The chain couples TRBV19 to TRBJ2-5; 8 bases align to TRBD2. The source is a human donor in a cohort sampled during active COVID-19. CDR3 protein: CASSGTSGQETQYF. In DNA, the CDR3 is TGTGCCAGTAGCGGTACTAGCGGCCAAGAGACCCAGTACTTC.